What follows are 23 T cell receptor beta chains derived from one specimen sequenced in a study of shared clonotypes between healthy human individuals (dated by TCRdb to between 2020 and 2021). The library came from the immunoSEQ multiplex PCR assay. What TCRdb holds here is the immuneACCESS table cut down to in-frame rearrangements. Part of the clones is not present; checked against another copy, under half of the missing clones reflect an unresolved V gene, and the others are unexplained. This sample gives some 530,000 clones in total; 81% of them show up just once. Of the sample, roughly 13% falls within the top ten clones. What was sequenced was PBMCs. These receptors were obtained from a middle-aged woman in good health. Some clones in this sample may be carry-over from other donors' samples.

The chain couples TRBV14 to TRBJ2-1; 7 nucleotides line up with TRBD1. The germline V gene has CDR1 SGHDN and CDR2 FVKESK. Losses at the gene ends were 2 bases for V and 9 bases for J; bases not matched to a gene: 13. The CDR3 covers 16 residues. CDR3 loop: CASSQRRSRGKGEQFF. CDR3 DNA sequence: TGTGCCAGCAGCCAAAGGAGGAGCAGGGGGAAGGGTGAGCAGTTCTTC. The full variable domain, in which reference TRBV14 and TRBJ2-1 provide the parts outside the CDR3, is EAGVTQFPSHSVIEKGQTVTLRCDPISGHDNLYWYRRVMGKEIKFLLHFVKESKQDESGMPNNRFLAERTGGTYSTLKVQPAELEDSGVYFCASSQRRSRGKGEQFFGPGTRLTVL.

For this clone: The likely explanation is a read error, given a far larger clone one base away. The chain links TRBV25-1 to TRBJ2-7; 10 bases agree with TRBD1. This CDR3 region has 14 residues. The V and J ends lost 5 bases and 4 bases, in that order; junction bases with no gene match: 5. The germline CDR1 and CDR2 sequences are MGHDK and SYGVNS. The CDR3 DNA sequence: TGTGCCAGCAGTCTGACAGGGGGCACATACGAGCAGTACTTC. This translates into CASSLTGGTYEQYF.

A remark on this clone: It is likely a read error: a sequence one base away is far more abundant. The sample holds other DNA sequences that translate to the same CDR3. The chain carries TRBV5-1 and TRBJ1-1; a possible D gene is TRBD1 (5 bases). V shed 2 bases and J shed 0 bases, with 23 bases lying between them. The germline gives CDR1 SGHRS, CDR2 YFSETQ. The CDR3 totals 19 residues. CDR3 in DNA: TGCGCCAGCAGCTTCTGGCCGGGAGATTCGACAGATTTGAACACTGAAGCTTTCTTT. Amino acids: CASSFWPGDSTDLNTEAFF. Combining the CDR3 with reference TRBV5-1 and TRBJ1-1 gives the whole variable domain KAGVTQTPRYLIKTRGQQVTLSCSPISGHRSVSWYQQTPGQGLQFLFEYFSETQRNKGNFPGRFSGRQFSNSRSEMNVSTLELGDSALYLCASSFWPGDSTDLNTEAFFGQGTRLTVV.

Remarks on this clone: Other DNA sequences in this sample translate to the same CDR3. This chain joins TRBV29-1 and TRBJ2-7, with TRBD1 as a possible D gene (6 bases). V dropped 4 bases and J dropped 7 bases, with 17 bases sitting between them. Germline lookup yields CDR1 SQVTM and CDR2 ANQGSEA. The CDR3 contains 13 residues. The chain's CDR3 is CSVVRQLTGEQYF. CDR3 DNA sequence: TGCAGCGTTGTGAGACAGCTGACAGGAGAGCAGTACTTC.

This clone has at least ten counts. The gene calls are TRBV27 and TRBJ1-2, with D possibly matching TRBD1 (6 bases). This CDR3 is 15 amino acids long. V was shortened by 6 bases and J by 4 bases, with 18 bases between the two germline ends. Germline CDR1 reads MNHEY; CDR2 reads SMNVEV (reference sequence). The CDR3 nucleotides are TGTGCCAGCAGACCGGGTCTGGGGGCTATCTATGGCTACACCTTC. As protein: CASRPGLGAIYGYTF.

V is TRBV27 and J is TRBJ2-1, with 9 bases identical to TRBD2. The J segment lost 6 bases and the V segment lost 7 bases, leaving 10 bases of the junction unmatched. The CDR3 has 15 residues. Germline CDR1 reads MNHEY; CDR2 reads SMNVEV (reference sequence). CDR3 coding DNA: TGTGCCAGCACCATAGCGGGGGACCCCCTCAATGAGCAGTTCTTC. Its protein product is CASTIAGDPLNEQFF.

The chain uses TRBV5-6 and TRBJ2-1, with 14 bases matching TRBD2. From germline, CDR1 is SGHDT and CDR2 YYEEEE. The CDR3 is 16 amino acids. With V trimmed by 4 bases and J by 3 bases, 3 bases remained unmatched. The CDR3 region has the DNA TGTGCCAGCAGCGGGACTAGCGGGAGTTTCTACAATGAGCAGTTCTTC. Translating gives CASSGTSGSFYNEQFF.

In DNA, the CDR3 is TGTGCCAGCAGCTCCCAGGACTTCATGGGCGAGCAGTACTTC. It encodes CASSSQDFMGEQYF. The rearrangement joins TRBV7-2 to TRBJ2-7; D is possibly TRBD2 (5 bases). The germline CDR1 and CDR2 sequences are SGHTA and FQGNSA. The CDR3 sequence is 14 residues long. V lost 4 bases to trimming and J lost 6 bases, with 16 bases between them.

The chain links TRBV7-2 to TRBJ1-2; D unresolved. From germline, CDR1 is SGHTA and CDR2 FQGNSA. The V end lost 5 bases, the J end lost 6 bases, and 16 bases lay between the germline ends. This CDR3 region has 14 residues. The CDR3 is CASSPLRTGNGYTF. DNA of the CDR3: TGTGCCAGCAGCCCCCTCCGCACGGGGAATGGCTACACCTTC.

The chain carries TRBV28 and TRBJ2-2, with a tentative D call TRBD1 (6 bases). Trimming took off 6 bases at V and 3 bases at J, with 11 bases between the two ends. Germline lookup yields CDR1 MDHEN and CDR2 SYDVKM. The CDR3 extends over 14 amino acids. The CDR3 region has the DNA TGTGCCAGCAGGGACGGGACACACACCGGGGAGCTGTTTTTT. Translating gives CASRDGTHTGELFF. The full variable domain, its missing parts supplied by reference TRBV28 and TRBJ2-2, is DVKVTQSSRYLVKRTGEKVFLECVQDMDHENMFWYRQDPGLGLRLIYFSYDVKMKEKGDIPEGYSVSREKKERFSLILESASTNQTSMYLCASRDGTHTGELFFGEGSRLTVL.

CDR3 nucleotides: TGTGCCAGCAGCTCCGGGACACACCAAAACATTCAGTACTTC. Its protein product is CASSSGTHQNIQYF. V is TRBV5-5 and J is TRBJ2-4; possibly TRBD1 for D (6 bases). The CDR3 is made up of 14 amino acids. V was trimmed by 3 bases and J by 5 bases, leaving 12 bases between them. CDR1 SGHKS and CDR2 YYEKEE come from the germline V gene (reference sequence).

The chain combines TRBV28 with TRBJ2-3; D is ambiguous. The length of the CDR3 is 14 residues. Germline V lookup: CDR1 MDHEN, CDR2 SYDVKM. V was pared by 4 bases and J by 5 bases, with 13 bases between. In DNA form, the CDR3 reads TGTGCCAGCAGTTCTGCCCTCATGTTAGATACGCAGTATTTT. It codes for CASSSALMLDTQYF. Combining the CDR3 with reference TRBV28 and TRBJ2-3 gives the whole variable domain DVKVTQSSRYLVKRTGEKVFLECVQDMDHENMFWYRQDPGLGLRLIYFSYDVKMKEKGDIPEGYSVSREKKERFSLILESASTNQTSMYLCASSSALMLDTQYFGPGTRLTVL.

The chain carries TRBV5-1 and TRBJ1-4; D uncertain. The CDR3 totals 15 residues. With 1 base removed from V and 8 bases from J, the gap between germline ends came to 15 bases. Germline V lookup: CDR1 SGHRS, CDR2 YFSETQ. CDR3 nucleotide sequence: TGCGCCAGCAGCTTGATAGGGCAGGTGGAGGAAAAACTGTTTTTT. Translation: CASSLIGQVEEKLFF.

V is TRBV2 and J is TRBJ1-5; D gene uncertain. The germline CDR1 and CDR2 sequences are SNHLY and FYNNEI. Trimming stripped 1 base from V and 5 bases from J, with 6 bases between. The CDR3 runs 13 residues. The CDR3 here is CASSEEVDQPQHF. In nucleotides, the CDR3 is TGTGCCAGCAGTGAAGAGGTGGATCAGCCCCAGCATTTT.

The chain links TRBV19 to TRBJ2-2; TRBD2 is a possible D gene (6 bases). This CDR3 is built from 18 residues. Per germline, CDR1 LNHDA and CDR2 SQIVND (reference sequence). V shed 3 bases and J shed 0 bases, with 17 bases lying between them. CDR3 region: CASSMLGTGVPNTGELFF. CDR3 coding DNA: TGTGCCAGTAGTATGTTGGGCACGGGGGTTCCGAACACCGGGGAGCTGTTTTTT.

The J gene is TRBJ1-1, the V gene TRBV7-9, with unresolved D. Trimming removed 1 base at V and 10 bases at J, with 13 bases between. The CDR3 runs to 13 residues. Germline CDR1 SEHNR, CDR2 FQNEAQ (reference sequence). The CDR3 region has the DNA TGTGCCAGCAGCTTAGAACCTCACAGCGGAGCTTTCTTT. Translated: CASSLEPHSGAFF.

The gene calls are TRBV27 and TRBJ2-7; TRBD1 agrees at 9 bases. Germline lookup yields CDR1 MNHEY and CDR2 SMNVEV (reference sequence). V shed 6 bases and J 4 bases; nucleotides not matched to a gene: 10. This CDR3 contains 15 residues. CDR3 sequence (DNA): TGTGCCAGCAGCCCCACGGGACAGGGTTTTTACGAGCAGTACTTC. Translation: CASSPTGQGFYEQYF.

The gene calls are TRBV7-9 and TRBJ1-1; D is unresolved. Germline V gene lookup returns CDR1 SEHNR and CDR2 FQNEAQ (reference sequence). Trimming removed 0 bases from V and 5 bases from J, with 4 bases in between. There are 12 residues in the CDR3. The CDR3 protein is CASSLAGTEAFF. In nucleotides, the CDR3 is TGTGCCAGCAGCTTAGCAGGGACTGAAGCTTTCTTT.

V gene TRBV7-2 combines with J gene TRBJ2-5, with 9 bases fitting TRBD2. Germline CDR1 reads SGHTA; CDR2 reads FQGNSA. V shed 2 bases, J shed 5 bases, and the junction held 9 bases outside the gene matches. CDR3 length equals 16 residues. The CDR3 reads CASSLRLREGGETQYF. DNA for the CDR3: TGTGCCAGCAGCTTACGGTTGCGGGAGGGGGGTGAGACCCAGTACTTC. The variable domain in full, with the rest retrieved from reference TRBV7-2 and TRBJ2-5, is GAGVSQSPSNKVTEKGKDVELRCDPISGHTALYWYRQSLGQGLEFLIYFQGNSAPDKSGLPSDRFSAERTGGSVSTLTIQRTQQEDSAVYLCASSLRLREGGETQYFGPGTRLLVL.

The chain carries TRBV11-3 and TRBJ2-3, with 11 bases identical to TRBD2. Germline CDR1 is SGHNT and CDR2 is YENEEA. The CDR3 totals 16 residues. The V segment lost 5 bases and the J segment 6 bases; nucleotides outside the gene matches: 10. The CDR3 region is CASSRGSGRALDTQYF. CDR3 DNA: TGTGCCAGCAGCCGGGGTAGCGGGAGGGCTTTGGATACGCAGTATTTT.

In the case of this clone: This likely reflects a read error, since a far larger clone is one base away. This sample includes further DNA sequences coding for the same CDR3. The V call is TRBV15, the J call TRBJ1-1; D remains ambiguous. Germline V gives CDR1 LNHNV, CDR2 YYDKDF (reference sequence). The CDR3 runs 16 residues. The CDR3 DNA sequence: TGTGCCACCAGCAGAGATATAGTGGAGATGAACACCGAAGCTTTCTTT. This gives the protein CATSRDIVEMNTEAFF.

This chain uses TRBV25-1 with TRBJ1-5; TRBD1 matches 7 bases. With 6 bases clipped from V and 2 bases from J, the junction kept 4 bases outside the gene matches. The CDR3 runs to 14 residues. CDR1 and CDR2 from the germline V gene are MGHDK and SYGVNS. CDR3 in DNA: TGTGCCAGCAGGGCAGGGGGGGGCAATCAGCCCCAGCATTTT. Amino acid sequence: CASRAGGGNQPQHF.

A remark on this clone: A far larger clone is a single base away, which makes a read error likely. The CDR3 loop is CASSLEGARNTIYF. The CDR3 nucleotides read TGTGCCAGCAGCCTCGAAGGGGCGAGAAACACCATATATTTT. This chain links TRBV5-6 with TRBJ1-3, with a possible D match to TRBD1 (5 bases). Germline CDR1 is SGHDT and CDR2 is YYEEEE. The CDR3 is 14 residues long. V was clipped by 4 bases and J by 5 bases, with 13 bases between them.